The T cell receptor beta chain under discussion was sequenced for a study of immune cell composition in non-small cell lung cancer. Libraries were prepared by immunoSEQ multiplex PCR; TCRdb keeps only in-frame clonotypes and omits some of them. The sample has about 2,500 clones, about 85% seen once. Study-level points and caveats: Shared sequences between tumour-reactive and dominant in vivo clones were not proven.

The CDR3 loop spans 15 amino acids. The V gene lost 0 bases and the J gene lost 4 bases, with 10 bases spanning the gap. CDR1 is MNHNY and CDR2 is SVGAGI in the germline V gene (reference sequence). As concerns this clone: The antigen remains undetermined.

The clonotype comes from a human donor with non-small cell lung cancer. The rearrangement joins TRBV6-6 to TRBJ2-1; possible D gene TRBD2, 5 bases. The sequenced sample consisted of lung tumor tissue. The CDR3 region has the DNA TGTGCCAGCAGTTACTCGCGGGCCCAATACAATGAGCAGTTCTTC. It translates to CASSYSRAQYNEQFF.